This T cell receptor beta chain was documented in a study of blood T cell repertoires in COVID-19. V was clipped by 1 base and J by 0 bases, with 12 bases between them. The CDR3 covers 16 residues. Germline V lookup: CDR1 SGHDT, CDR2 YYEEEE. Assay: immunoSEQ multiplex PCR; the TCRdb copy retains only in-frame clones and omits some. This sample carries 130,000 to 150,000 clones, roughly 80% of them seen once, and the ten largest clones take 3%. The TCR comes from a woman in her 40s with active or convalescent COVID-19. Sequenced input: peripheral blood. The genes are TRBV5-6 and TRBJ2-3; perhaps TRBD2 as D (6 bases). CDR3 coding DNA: TGTGCCAGCAGCTTGTATGGCGGGGCTAGCACAGATACGCAGTATTTT. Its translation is CASSLYGGASTDTQYF.